This TCR beta chain was documented in a study of blood T cell repertoires in COVID-19. Here immunoSEQ multiplex PCR was the method, and the copy in TCRdb shows in-frame clones only, minus some. The sample includes a few hundred thousand clones, 89% of them seen just once. This TCR was sampled from a woman between 35 and 50 years old who had recovered from COVID-19. Sample: PBMCs or T cells enriched from blood (not recorded which).

As DNA, the CDR3 is TGTGCCAGCAGCTTCGAACAGGGTCATGGCTACACCTTC. Its protein product is CASSFEQGHGYTF. The genes are TRBV5-6 and TRBJ1-2; maybe TRBD1 (6 bases). The length of the CDR3 is 13 residues. Germline V gene lookup returns CDR1 SGHDT and CDR2 YYEEEE. The V end was cut by 2 bases, the J end by 6 bases, with 11 bases between.